The T cell receptor (beta chain) described here comes from a study of shared clonotypes between healthy human individuals. The V gene's germline CDR1 is SNHLY and CDR2 FYNNEI. V gave up 2 bases and J gave up 6 bases, with 11 bases separating them. The CDR3 contains 14 residues. Original processing notes: Junction-only sequences without quality scores came from ImmunoSEQ, so filtering differed. Assay: immunoSEQ multiplex PCR; the TCRdb copy retains only in-frame clones and omits some. Clone size and the V and J calls come from that table; the DNA yielded D and trimming. The data show roughly 2.5 million clones, about 92% seen once.

The sample comprised naive CD4+ T cells sorted from blood. The subset denotes: CD45RA+ positively selected. The receptor's source is a man aged 18 to 29 in good health. The chain employs TRBV2 and TRBJ1-5; TRBD1 might be the D (5 bases). The CDR3 loop is CASSERGILQPQHF. DNA of the CDR3: TGTGCCAGCAGTGAAAGGGGCATTCTTCAGCCCCAGCATTTT. The variable domain in full, completed from reference TRBV2 and TRBJ1-5, reads EPEVTQTPSHQVTQMGQEVILRCVPISNHLYFYWYRQILGQKVEFLVSFYNNEISEKSEIFDDQFSVERPDGSNFTLKIRSTKLEDSAMYFCASSERGILQPQHFGDGTRLSIL.